The 18 T cell receptor beta chains below come from one sample, sequenced in a study of TIL therapy for anti-PD-1-resistant metastatic lung cancer listed by TCRdb under 2021. Sample time point, as interpreted from the label and publication: pre-treatment sample, taken before nivolumab and TIL therapy. The baseline tumor samples were excised metastases, mostly pleural nodules or supraclavicular lymph nodes, taken from the same resection that was used to grow TIL. Using bias-controlled multiplex PCR with the immunoSEQ v3 hsTCRB kit, the TCR beta CDR3 regions were amplified from genomic DNA. The table comes from immuneACCESS by way of TCRdb, which keeps in-frame sequences with V and J called. Part of the clones is missing from these tables; in studies checked, under half for an unresolved V gene and the rest for unknown reasons. This sample gives roughly 6,300 clones in total; around three fifths of them show up just once. The ten top clones hold around a sixth of the sample.

Specimen: tumor tissue, collected at baseline. All receptors come from a person aged 25-85 years with non-small cell lung cancer.

The chain carries TRBV7-9 and TRBJ1-1; a weak D match, TRBD1 (5 bases). The CDR3 is made up of 13 amino acids. Trimming removed 3 bases at V and 1 base at J, with 6 bases between. Germline loops: CDR1 SEHNR, CDR2 FQNEAQ (reference sequence). CDR3 DNA sequence: TGTGCCAGCAGCTTCCAGGGGAACACTGAAGCTTTCTTT. As protein: CASSFQGNTEAFF.

V gene TRBV2 combines with J gene TRBJ1-2; TRBD1 matches 10 bases. Germline V CDR1 and CDR2: SNHLY, FYNNEI. With 6 bases clipped from V and 4 bases from J, the junction kept 8 bases outside the gene matches. This CDR3 is built from 15 residues. CDR3 bases: TGTGCCAGCAGGCGGGACAGGGGAATTATCTATGGCTACACCTTC. Its protein product is CASRRDRGIIYGYTF.

The chain employs TRBV5-1 and TRBJ2-5; no definite D call. V lost 5 bases, J lost 0 bases, and 20 bases lay in between. The germline CDR1 and CDR2 sequences are SGHRS and YFSETQ. The CDR3 loop spans 17 amino acids. The CDR3 region is CASRPVGAGGYQETQYF. CDR3 nucleotide sequence: TGCGCCAGCAGACCCGTTGGAGCCGGCGGTTACCAAGAGACCCAGTACTTC.

The rearrangement uses TRBV12-5 and TRBJ1-4; a weak D match, TRBD1 (5 bases). Trimming removed 1 base from V and 8 bases from J, with 17 bases in between. CDR1 and CDR2 from the germline V gene are LGHNT and FRNRAP. The CDR3 has 16 amino acids. The CDR3 protein is CASGLGGWDRDEKLFF. CDR3 in DNA: TGTGCTAGTGGTTTGGGAGGGTGGGACCGGGACGAAAAACTGTTTTTT. Using reference TRBV12-5 and TRBJ1-4 for the parts outside the CDR3, the full variable domain is DARVTQTPRHKVTEMGQEVTMRCQPILGHNTVFWYRQTMMQGLELLAYFRNRAPLDDSGMPKDRFSAEMPDATLATLKIQPSEPRDSAVYFCASGLGGWDRDEKLFFGSGTQLSVL.

A few counts support this clone. This chain links TRBV5-1 with TRBJ2-2; possible D gene TRBD1, 6 bases. Trimming cost V 1 base and J 8 bases, with 12 bases left between them. The germline gives CDR1 SGHRS, CDR2 YFSETQ. The CDR3 length is 14 residues. The CDR3, as DNA: TGCGCCAGCAGCTTGCAAGGGGGAGCAGGGGAGCTGTTTTTT. The encoded protein is CASSLQGGAGELFF.

This chain connects TRBV7-2 to TRBJ2-1; 9 nucleotides align to TRBD1. Germline CDR1 and CDR2: SGHTA and FQGNSA. V was pared by 5 bases and J by 2 bases, with 4 bases of the junction left unmatched. This CDR3 is built from 15 residues. The CDR3 reads CASSPDRGAYNEQFF. The CDR3 bases are TGTGCCAGCAGCCCGGACAGGGGAGCCTACAATGAGCAGTTCTTC.

The chain couples TRBV4-1 to TRBJ1-5; 7 nucleotides line up with TRBD1. The J segment lost 5 bases and the V segment lost 4 bases, leaving 8 bases of the junction unmatched. The CDR3 contains 15 residues. In germline, CDR1 is MGHRA, CDR2 YSYEKL. CDR3 sequence reads: CASSLSVTGDQPQHF. The DNA of the CDR3 is TGCGCCAGCAGCCTATCCGTTACAGGGGATCAGCCCCAGCATTTT.

The V gene is TRBV14, the J gene TRBJ2-5; D is perhaps TRBD2 (5 bases). Trimming pared 0 bases from V and 4 bases from J, leaving 18 bases between. Germline lookup yields CDR1 SGHDN and CDR2 FVKESK. The CDR3 length is 17 residues. The CDR3 loop is CASSQDRAVTRLETQYF. The CDR3 DNA is TGTGCCAGCAGCCAAGATCGGGCAGTCACTAGATTAGAGACCCAGTACTTC.

The J gene is TRBJ2-5, the V gene TRBV12-5, with D tentatively TRBD2 (5 bases). The CDR3 spans 14 residues. From germline, CDR1 is LGHNT and CDR2 FRNRAP. V dropped 1 base and J dropped 4 bases, with 10 bases sitting between them. CDR3 region: CASGLGGVRETQYF. The CDR3 region has the DNA TGTGCTAGTGGTTTGGGGGGAGTCCGAGAGACCCAGTACTTC.

The rearrangement uses TRBV5-1 and TRBJ1-4, with no clear D. V gave up 0 bases and J gave up 0 bases, with 9 bases separating them. From germline, CDR1 is SGHRS and CDR2 YFSETQ. CDR3 length: 16 amino acids. The DNA for the CDR3 is TGCGCCAGCAGCTTGGACGGAACGGCAACTAATGAAAAACTGTTTTTT. Translation gives CASSLDGTATNEKLFF.

This clone was counted a few times. This rearrangement joins TRBV11-1 to TRBJ1-1; D uncertain. Trimming pared 1 base from V and 2 bases from J, leaving 8 bases between. CDR3 length: 14 residues. The V gene's germline CDR1 is SGHAT and CDR2 FQDESV (reference sequence). The CDR3 DNA reads TGTGCCAGCAGCTTAGGACGGTACAACACTGAAGCTTTCTTT. Translation gives CASSLGRYNTEAFF.

This clone was detected only a few times. The chain combines TRBV5-1 with TRBJ2-2, with D perhaps matching TRBD1 (6 bases). Trimming stripped 0 bases from V and 7 bases from J, with 13 bases between. The CDR3 consists of 15 residues. From germline, CDR1 is SGHRS and CDR2 YFSETQ. CDR3 residues: CASSLGSGDHGELFF. For the CDR3, the DNA is TGCGCCAGCAGCTTGGGATCAGGGGATCACGGGGAGCTGTTTTTT. Full variable domain (missing parts from reference TRBV5-1 and TRBJ2-2): KAGVTQTPRYLIKTRGQQVTLSCSPISGHRSVSWYQQTPGQGLQFLFEYFSETQRNKGNFPGRFSGRQFSNSRSEMNVSTLELGDSALYLCASSLGSGDHGELFFGEGSRLTVL.

V gene TRBV30 combines with J gene TRBJ2-7; TRBD1 is a possible D gene (6 bases). Germline V gene data show CDR1 as GTSNPN and CDR2 as SVGIG (reference sequence). This CDR3 region has 13 residues. V lost 3 bases and J lost 2, with 11 bases in between. This CDR3 reads CAWSLRGAYEQYF. The CDR3 region has the DNA TGTGCCTGGAGCCTCAGGGGCGCCTACGAGCAGTACTTC.

V gene TRBV7-2 combines with J gene TRBJ2-7; tentative D call: TRBD1 (6 bases). Germline assignment: CDR1 SGHTA and CDR2 FQGNSA. This CDR3 has 15 residues. V was trimmed by 4 bases and J by 0 bases, leaving 13 bases between them. The CDR3 nucleotides are TGTGCCAGCAGCTACAGGGTGGGGTCCTCCTACGAGCAGTACGTC. It translates to CASSYRVGSSYEQYV.

The rearrangement joins TRBV7-2 to TRBJ2-1; TRBD2 matches at 11 bases. The V segment lost 2 bases and the J segment 7 bases; nucleotides outside the gene matches: 10. Germline-derived CDR1 and CDR2 are SGHTA and FQGNSA. The CDR3 is made up of 17 amino acids. The CDR3 bases are TGTGCCAGCAGCTTATATCGGGCTAGCGGGGGGCCAAATGAGCAGTTCTTC. Protein sequence: CASSLYRASGGPNEQFF.

This clone was counted once. This chain joins TRBV11-3 and TRBJ2-7; D is unresolved. Per germline, CDR1 SGHNT and CDR2 YENEEA. This CDR3 contains 15 residues. Trimming shortened V by 6 bases and J by 1 base, and 16 bases separated the two germline ends. CDR3 coding DNA: TGTGCCAGCAGTGAAGGGATCGGACCGTCCTACGAGCAGTACTTC. Translation gives CASSEGIGPSYEQYF.

This chain links TRBV9 with TRBJ2-2; 7 nucleotides align to TRBD2. The CDR3 sequence is 16 residues long. V was pared by 3 bases and J by 2 bases, with 7 bases of the junction left unmatched. CDR1 SGDLS and CDR2 YYNGEE come from the germline V gene. The chain's CDR3 is CASSARGDSNTGELFF. Here the CDR3 DNA reads TGTGCCAGCAGCGCTCGGGGGGACTCCAACACCGGGGAGCTGTTTTTT.

This chain uses TRBV10-1 with TRBJ1-2, with D unclear. Germline assignment: CDR1 WNHNN and CDR2 SYGVQD (reference sequence). The CDR3 extends over 13 amino acids. Trimming took off 3 bases at V and 5 bases at J, with 10 bases between the two ends. The CDR3 loop reads CASSEERLYGYTF. Written as DNA, the CDR3 is TGCGCCAGCAGTGAAGAGAGATTGTATGGCTACACCTTC.